This T cell receptor (beta chain) was identified during a study of blood T cell repertoires in COVID-19. Study information: The origin of the acute and convalescent COVID-19 samples was the United States, Italy and Spain. Sample material is recorded as cDNA or gDNA derived from T cells, B-cell-depleted T cells, or PBMCs.

The table came from immunoSEQ multiplex PCR; TCRdb's copy has only in-frame clones and leaves some out. The sample consists of about 200,000 clones, about 86% of them appearing once. Germline CDR1 is SGHVS and CDR2 is FQNEAQ. The CDR3 has 14 amino acids. Trimming at V came to 4 bases and at J to 4 bases, leaving 6 bases not matched to a gene. The clonotype was recovered from a woman in her forties or fifties with COVID-19, enrolled during active disease. The chain joins TRBV7-8 to TRBJ1-2, with 7 bases matching TRBD1. Material for sequencing was peripheral blood. The DNA for the CDR3 is TGTGCCAGCAGCTCAACAGGGGCTGGCTATGGCTACACCTTC. This codes for CASSSTGAGYGYTF.